These T cell receptor beta chains were read from a single sample in a study of blood T cell repertoires in COVID-19. The repertoire was sequenced with immunoSEQ multiplex PCR; TCRdb's copy has only in-frame clones and lacks some. The sample consists of under 250,000 clones, around 81% of them appearing once. Sequencing was done on a sample of peripheral blood. The receptors come from a woman between 25 and 40 years old who had recovered from COVID-19. Both conserved end residues are part of each CDR3. Fields, in order: J gene, V gene, clone size, D gene, CDR3 DNA, CDR3 protein. A D gene is named only where the DNA matches it firmly. Rows give clone size only sometimes, using once, few, many, or a class for an expanded clone.

J: TRBJ1-1; V: TRBV10-3; size: .; D: .; DNA: TGTGCCATCAGTGAGGCGGAACACAACACTGAAGCTTTCTTT; CDR3: CAISEAEHNTEAFF
J: TRBJ2-2; V: TRBV18; size: .; D: .; DNA: TGTGCCAGCTCCCTCAGGGGCGGGAGTCACACCGGGGAGCTGTTTTTT; CDR3: CASSLRGGSHTGELFF
J: TRBJ2-7; V: TRBV18; size: .; D: TRBD2; DNA: TGTGCCAGCTCACGTGACGATGTAGCGGGAGGGGCCCACGAGCAGTACTTC; CDR3: CASSRDDVAGGAHEQYF
J: TRBJ2-3; V: TRBV5-6; size: .; D: TRBD1; DNA: TGTGCCAGCAGCCCGGGACAGGGGCCAGATACGCAGTATTTT; CDR3: CASSPGQGPDTQYF
J: TRBJ2-5; V: TRBV5-6; size: .; D: TRBD2; DNA: TGTGCCAGCAGCTTGCGGCTAGCGGGAGCTGAGACCCAGTACTTC; CDR3: CASSLRLAGAETQYF
J: TRBJ2-7; V: TRBV2; size: .; D: TRBD1; DNA: TGTGCCTCTCGGACAGGGGAGAACGAGCAGTACTTC; CDR3: CASRTGENEQYF
J: TRBJ2-1; V: TRBV9; size: .; D: TRBD2; DNA: TGTGCCAGCAGCCCCCTAGCGGGAGCCTACAATGAGCAGTTCTTC; CDR3: CASSPLAGAYNEQFF
J: TRBJ1-5; V: TRBV28; size: few; D: .; DNA: TGTGCCAGCAGAGAACCCGGACTGAGCAATCAGCCCCAGCATTTT; CDR3: CASREPGLSNQPQHF
J: TRBJ1-1; V: TRBV28; size: .; D: .; DNA: TGTGCCAGCAGTTTGAGGCAGGGGTACACTGAAGCTTTCTTT; CDR3: CASSLRQGYTEAFF
J: TRBJ2-4; V: TRBV9; size: .; D: TRBD1; DNA: TGTGCCAGCAGCGGAACGGACAGGGTTGAGTTGGAAAACATTCAGTACTTC; CDR3: CASSGTDRVELENIQYF
J: TRBJ1-3; V: TRBV18; size: .; D: .; DNA: TGTGCCAGCTCAGGAGACTCTGGAAACACCATATATTTT; CDR3: CASSGDSGNTIYF
J: TRBJ1-1; V: TRBV6-5; size: .; D: .; DNA: TGTGCCAGCATCTTGAACACTGAAGCTTTCTTT; CDR3: CASILNTEAFF
J: TRBJ1-2; V: TRBV28; size: .; D: .; DNA: TGTGCCAGCACCAAGAGGAGGGAGGGTGGCTACACCTTC; CDR3: CASTKRREGGYTF
J: TRBJ1-2; V: TRBV6-5; size: .; D: .; DNA: TGTGCCAGCAGTTACTCTCGGGGAGGCTATGGCTACACCTTC; CDR3: CASSYSRGGYGYTF
J: TRBJ2-5; V: TRBV5-4; size: .; D: TRBD2; DNA: TGTGCCAGCAGCCGGACTAGCGGGAATTTACAGACCCAGTACTTC; CDR3: CASSRTSGNLQTQYF
J: TRBJ1-1; V: TRBV5-5; size: few; D: .; DNA: TGTGCCAGCAGCCGAGGGGGTCTAATAGGTATGTACACTGAAGCTTTCTTT; CDR3: CASSRGGLIGMYTEAFF
J: TRBJ2-7; V: TRBV20-1; size: once; D: .; DNA: TGCAGTGCTAGGTCCGGGTTCGAGCAGTACTTC; CDR3: CSARSGFEQYF
J: TRBJ1-1; V: TRBV19; size: .; D: TRBD1; DNA: TGTGCCAGTAGCGTGGAGGGGGCAGCCGCTGGAGCTTTCTTT; CDR3: CASSVEGAAAGAFF
J: TRBJ2-7; V: TRBV5-1; size: .; D: TRBD2; DNA: TGCGCCAGCAGCACGCTTAGCGGGACGAACTACGAGCAGTACTTC; CDR3: CASSTLSGTNYEQYF
J: TRBJ1-1; V: TRBV6-5; size: .; D: TRBD1; DNA: TGTGCCAGCAGTACAGGGGGCTTTAACACTGAAGCTTTCTTT; CDR3: CASSTGGFNTEAFF
J: TRBJ2-7; V: TRBV10-3; size: once; D: TRBD1; DNA: TGTGCCATCAGTGTGGGCGGGACAGGGGGCTGGGAGCAGTACTTC; CDR3: CAISVGGTGGWEQYF
J: TRBJ1-1; V: TRBV4-1; size: .; D: .; DNA: TGCGCCAGCAGCCAAGATCGTTTTGGAGGGAAGAAGAACACTGAAGCTTTCTTT; CDR3: CASSQDRFGGKKNTEAFF
J: TRBJ2-3; V: TRBV11-3; size: .; D: TRBD2; DNA: TGTGCCAGCAGCTTAGGGACTAGCGGCACAAATACGCAGTATTTT; CDR3: CASSLGTSGTNTQYF
J: TRBJ2-1; V: TRBV19; size: few; D: .; DNA: TGTGCCAGTAGTATAGAGAGGAGCCCGAGAATTTTCAATGAGCAGTTCTTC; CDR3: CASSIERSPRIFNEQFF
J: TRBJ2-7; V: TRBV5-1; size: .; D: TRBD1; DNA: TGCGCCAATAGACAGGGGAGCTCCTACGAGCAGTACTTC; CDR3: CANRQGSSYEQYF
J: TRBJ2-1; V: TRBV5-6; size: .; D: .; DNA: TGTGCCAGCAGCTCCTACCCGCTACCCCTCGGCAATGAGCAGTTCTTC; CDR3: CASSSYPLPLGNEQFF
J: TRBJ2-1; V: TRBV12-3/TRBV12-4; size: .; D: .; DNA: TGTGCCAGCAGTTATAGCACCAATGAGCAGTTCTTC; CDR3: CASSYSTNEQFF
J: TRBJ2-7; V: TRBV7-3; size: .; D: .; DNA: TGTGCCAGCAGCCAGGGGGACTGGTCCTACGAGCAGTACTTC; CDR3: CASSQGDWSYEQYF
J: TRBJ1-6; V: TRBV15; size: .; D: TRBD1; DNA: TGTGCCACCAGCGGCAGGGGGGAACCCCTCCACTTT; CDR3: CATSGRGEPLHF
J: TRBJ1-5; V: TRBV7-6; size: .; D: .; DNA: TGTGCCAGCAGCCGGACTGAGAATCAGCCCCAGCATTTT; CDR3: CASSRTENQPQHF
J: TRBJ1-5; V: TRBV6-6; size: .; D: .; DNA: TGTGCCAGCCTCGGGAGCAATCAGCCCCAGCATTTT; CDR3: CASLGSNQPQHF
J: TRBJ2-7; V: TRBV11-2; size: .; D: .; DNA: TGTGCCAGCAGCTTCTCTAGTTACGAGCAGTACTTC; CDR3: CASSFSSYEQYF
J: TRBJ2-5; V: TRBV30; size: .; D: .; DNA: TGTGCCTGGAAGGAGAGCTCAAGGACCCAGTACTTC; CDR3: CAWKESSRTQYF
J: TRBJ1-5; V: TRBV24-1; size: .; D: TRBD1; DNA: TGTGCCACCAGTGATCGGGACAGGGCTGGCAATCAGCCCCAGCATTTT; CDR3: CATSDRDRAGNQPQHF
J: TRBJ2-7; V: TRBV18; size: .; D: TRBD2; DNA: TGTGCCAGCTCACCGCCCTCCTTAGCGGGAGTCTACGAGCAGTACTTC; CDR3: CASSPPSLAGVYEQYF
J: TRBJ1-1; V: TRBV30; size: once; D: TRBD1; DNA: TGTGCCTGGAGTCGACAGGGCTTGAACACTGAAGCTTTCTTT; CDR3: CAWSRQGLNTEAFF
J: TRBJ2-7; V: TRBV5-1; size: few; D: .; DNA: TGCGCCAGCAGCTTCGTTGGCAGGGGCGACGAGCAGTACTTC; CDR3: CASSFVGRGDEQYF
J: TRBJ2-3; V: TRBV19; size: once; D: TRBD1; DNA: TGTGCCAGTAGTTCGAGGGACAGGGGCTGGGGAGATACGCAGTATTTT; CDR3: CASSSRDRGWGDTQYF
J: TRBJ2-5; V: TRBV5-1; size: .; D: .; DNA: TGCGCCAGCAGCATGGGGCTCCAGGGCCAAGAGACCCAGTACTTC; CDR3: CASSMGLQGQETQYF
J: TRBJ1-4; V: TRBV28; size: .; D: .; DNA: TGTGCCAGTAAATTGGCTTCTCAGGGGGAAAAACTGTTTTTT; CDR3: CASKLASQGEKLFF
J: TRBJ1-5; V: TRBV6-5; size: .; D: TRBD1; DNA: TGTGCCAGCACCCAGGGACAGTCTAATCAGCCCCAGCATTTT; CDR3: CASTQGQSNQPQHF
J: TRBJ2-3; V: TRBV27; size: .; D: TRBD2; DNA: TGTGCCAGCAGTTTATCGGGACTAGCTGCCTCTAGCACAGATACGCAGTATTTT; CDR3: CASSLSGLAASSTDTQYF
J: TRBJ2-3; V: TRBV9; size: .; D: TRBD1; DNA: TGTGCCAGCAGGTCGGACAGGATCACAGATACGCAGTATTTT; CDR3: CASRSDRITDTQYF
J: TRBJ1-1; V: TRBV7-3; size: .; D: TRBD1; DNA: TGTGCCAGCAGCTCGACAGGGGGATTCGACACTGAAGCTTTCTTT; CDR3: CASSSTGGFDTEAFF
J: TRBJ1-1; V: TRBV7-8; size: .; D: TRBD1; DNA: TGTGCCAGCAGCTTAGGGCGACAGGGAATACTGAACACTGAAGCTTTCTTT; CDR3: CASSLGRQGILNTEAFF
J: TRBJ2-5; V: TRBV24-1; size: .; D: .; DNA: TGTGCCACCAGTGATTCCATCCAAGAGACCCAGTACTTC; CDR3: CATSDSIQETQYF
J: TRBJ2-7; V: TRBV19; size: .; D: .; DNA: TGTGCCAGTAGTATAGCCCCTTGGGGGGGCCCCTCCTACGAGCAGTACTTC; CDR3: CASSIAPWGGPSYEQYF
J: TRBJ2-7; V: TRBV6-5; size: .; D: TRBD2; DNA: TGTGCCAGCACTACCCCCTATAGCGGGGTCTACGAGCAGTACTTC; CDR3: CASTTPYSGVYEQYF
J: TRBJ2-5; V: TRBV9; size: .; D: .; DNA: TGTGCCAGCGGCGATGGTAGCGGCCAAGAGACCCAGTACTTC; CDR3: CASGDGSGQETQYF
J: TRBJ1-5; V: TRBV13; size: .; D: .; DNA: TGTGCCAGCAGCTTAAGTAGCCAGTCGACCAATCAGCCCCAGCATTTT; CDR3: CASSLSSQSTNQPQHF
J: TRBJ2-7; V: TRBV6-1; size: many; D: TRBD2; DNA: TGTGCCAGCAGTGAATTCCTAGCGGGAGTTGGGGAGCAGTACTTC; CDR3: CASSEFLAGVGEQYF
J: TRBJ1-2; V: TRBV7-3; size: .; D: TRBD1; DNA: TGTGCCAGCAGCTCGGCCGACAGGGGAACGGGTGGCTACACCTTC; CDR3: CASSSADRGTGGYTF
J: TRBJ2-1; V: TRBV5-4; size: .; D: TRBD2; DNA: TGTGCCAGCAGTCAGTTAGCGGGAGAGAAGCGGAATGAGCAGTTCTTC; CDR3: CASSQLAGEKRNEQFF
J: TRBJ1-5; V: TRBV3-1/TRBV3-2; size: once; D: .; DNA: TGTGCCAGCAGCCAAGACCTAGAATTCAGCAGGGGCGCCTATCAGCCCCAGCATTTT; CDR3: CASSQDLEFSRGAYQPQHF
J: TRBJ2-1; V: TRBV7-9; size: .; D: TRBD2; DNA: TGTGCCAGCAGCGGAGTCGGGCTAGCGGCTACCTACAATGAGCAGTTCTTC; CDR3: CASSGVGLAATYNEQFF
J: TRBJ1-1; V: TRBV24-1; size: .; D: TRBD1; DNA: TGTGCCACCAGTACGGGACAGGGTGTACCTGAAGCTTTCTTT; CDR3: CATSTGQGVPEAFF
J: TRBJ1-2; V: TRBV28; size: once; D: TRBD1; DNA: TGTGCCAGCAGTCTTGGGACAGTTATTAAGGGCTACACCTTC; CDR3: CASSLGTVIKGYTF
J: TRBJ2-3; V: TRBV6-5; size: .; D: TRBD2; DNA: TGTGCCAGCAGTTCCAGTCTAGCGGGACGCACAGATACGCAGTATTTT; CDR3: CASSSSLAGRTDTQYF
J: TRBJ2-3; V: TRBV10-3; size: .; D: .; DNA: TGTGCCATCAGTGAGTTAGCCGCAGATACGCAGTATTTT; CDR3: CAISELAADTQYF